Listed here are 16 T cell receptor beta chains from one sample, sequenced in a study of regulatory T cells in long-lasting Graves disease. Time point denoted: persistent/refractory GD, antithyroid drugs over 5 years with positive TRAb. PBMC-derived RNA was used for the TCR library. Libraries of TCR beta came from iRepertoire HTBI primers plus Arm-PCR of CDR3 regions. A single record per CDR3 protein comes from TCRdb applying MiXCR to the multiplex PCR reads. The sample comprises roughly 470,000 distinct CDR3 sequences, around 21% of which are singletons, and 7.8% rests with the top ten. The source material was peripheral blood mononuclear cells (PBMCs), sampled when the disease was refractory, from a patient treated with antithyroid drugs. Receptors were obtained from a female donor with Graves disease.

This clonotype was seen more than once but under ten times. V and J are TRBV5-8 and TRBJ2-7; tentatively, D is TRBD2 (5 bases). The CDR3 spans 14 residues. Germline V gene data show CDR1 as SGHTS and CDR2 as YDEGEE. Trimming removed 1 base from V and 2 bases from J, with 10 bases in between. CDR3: CASSLWTAAYEQYF. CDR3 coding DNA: TGTGCCAGCAGCTTGTGGACTGCTGCCTACGAGCAGTACTTC.

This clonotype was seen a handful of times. DNA of the CDR3: TGTGCCACCAGCAGAGATGGATGGACTAGCACGAGCTCCTACAATGAGCAGTTCTTC. Its protein product is CATSRDGWTSTSSYNEQFF. V and J are TRBV15 and TRBJ2-1, with 8 positions matching TRBD2. The CDR3 length is 19 residues. V was pared by 0 bases and J by 0 bases, with 10 bases of the junction left unmatched. Germline CDR1 LNHNV, CDR2 YYDKDF (reference sequence).

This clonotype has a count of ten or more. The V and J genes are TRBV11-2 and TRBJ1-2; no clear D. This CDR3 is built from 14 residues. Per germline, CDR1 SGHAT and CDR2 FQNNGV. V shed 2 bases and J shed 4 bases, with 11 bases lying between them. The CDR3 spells CASSLPLQVYGYTF. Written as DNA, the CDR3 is TGTGCCAGCAGCTTACCTCTTCAAGTCTATGGCTACACCTTC.

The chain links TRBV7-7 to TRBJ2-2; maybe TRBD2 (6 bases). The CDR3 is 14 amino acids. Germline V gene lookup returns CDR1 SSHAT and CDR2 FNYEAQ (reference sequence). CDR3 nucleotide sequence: TGTACTAGCAGCTTAGTAGCGAACACCGGGGAGCTGTTTTTT. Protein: CTSSLVANTGELFF.

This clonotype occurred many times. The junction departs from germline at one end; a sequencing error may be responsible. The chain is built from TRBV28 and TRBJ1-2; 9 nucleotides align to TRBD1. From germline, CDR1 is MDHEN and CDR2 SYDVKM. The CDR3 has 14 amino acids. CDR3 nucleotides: TGTGCCAGCAGTTCGTCCGGGACAGGGAACACACTCTTCTTC. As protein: CASSSSGTGNTLFF.

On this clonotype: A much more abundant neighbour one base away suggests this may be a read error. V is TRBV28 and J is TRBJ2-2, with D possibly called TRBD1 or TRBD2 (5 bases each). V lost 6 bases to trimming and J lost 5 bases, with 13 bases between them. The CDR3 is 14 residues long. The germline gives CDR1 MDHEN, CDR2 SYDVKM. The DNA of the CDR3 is TGTGCCAGCAGCGGGACCGTTTCGACCGGGGAGCTGTTTTTT. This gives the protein CASSGTVSTGELFF.

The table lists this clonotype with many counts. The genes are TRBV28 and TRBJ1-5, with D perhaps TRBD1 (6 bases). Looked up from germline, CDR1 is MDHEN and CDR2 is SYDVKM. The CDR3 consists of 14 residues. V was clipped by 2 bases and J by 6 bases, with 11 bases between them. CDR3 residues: CASSLGGQGQPQHF. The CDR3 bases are TGTGCCAGCAGTTTAGGGGGGCAGGGTCAGCCCCAGCATTTT.

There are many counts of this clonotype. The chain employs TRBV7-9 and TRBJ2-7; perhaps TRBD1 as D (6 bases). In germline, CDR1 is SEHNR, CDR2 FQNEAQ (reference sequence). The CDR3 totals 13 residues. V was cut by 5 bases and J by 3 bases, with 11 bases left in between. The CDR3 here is CASSANRVYEQYF. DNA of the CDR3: TGTGCCAGCAGCGCCAACAGGGTCTACGAGCAGTACTTC.

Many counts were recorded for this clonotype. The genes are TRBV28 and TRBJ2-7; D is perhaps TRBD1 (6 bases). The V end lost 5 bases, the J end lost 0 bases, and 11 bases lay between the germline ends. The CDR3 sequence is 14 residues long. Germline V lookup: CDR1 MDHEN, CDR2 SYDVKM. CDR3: CASSNRALSYEQYF. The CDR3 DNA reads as TGTGCCAGCAGTAACAGGGCCCTCTCCTACGAGCAGTACTTC. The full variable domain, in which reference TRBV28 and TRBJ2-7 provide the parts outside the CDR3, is DVKVTQSSRYLVKRTGEKVFLECVQDMDHENMFWYRQDPGLGLRLIYFSYDVKMKEKGDIPEGYSVSREKKERFSLILESASTNQTSMYLCASSNRALSYEQYFGPGTRLTVT.

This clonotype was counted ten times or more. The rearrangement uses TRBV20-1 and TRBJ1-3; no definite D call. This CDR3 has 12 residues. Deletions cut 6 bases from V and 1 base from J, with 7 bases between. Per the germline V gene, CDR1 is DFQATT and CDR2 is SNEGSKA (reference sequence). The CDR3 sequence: CSARTSGNTIYF. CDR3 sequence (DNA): TGCAGTGCAAGGACGTCTGGAAACACCATATATTTT.

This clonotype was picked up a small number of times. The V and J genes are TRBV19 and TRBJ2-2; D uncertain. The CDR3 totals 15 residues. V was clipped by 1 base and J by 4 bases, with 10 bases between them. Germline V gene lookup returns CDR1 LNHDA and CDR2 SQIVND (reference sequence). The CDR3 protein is CASSIGPVSTGELFF. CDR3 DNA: TGTGCCAGTAGTATAGGTCCTGTGAGCACCGGGGAGCTGTTTTTT.

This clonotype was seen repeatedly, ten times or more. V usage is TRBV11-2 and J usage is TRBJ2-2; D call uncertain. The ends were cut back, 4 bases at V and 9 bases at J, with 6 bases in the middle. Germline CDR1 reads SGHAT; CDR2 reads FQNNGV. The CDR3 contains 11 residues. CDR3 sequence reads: CASSSDRELFF. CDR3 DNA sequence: TGTGCCAGCAGCTCGGACCGGGAGCTGTTTTTT.

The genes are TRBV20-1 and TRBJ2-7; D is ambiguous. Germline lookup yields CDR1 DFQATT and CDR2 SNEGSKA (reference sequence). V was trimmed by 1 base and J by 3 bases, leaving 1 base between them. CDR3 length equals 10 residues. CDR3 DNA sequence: TGCAGTGCTAGAGTCTACGAGCAGTACTTC. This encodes CSARVYEQYF.

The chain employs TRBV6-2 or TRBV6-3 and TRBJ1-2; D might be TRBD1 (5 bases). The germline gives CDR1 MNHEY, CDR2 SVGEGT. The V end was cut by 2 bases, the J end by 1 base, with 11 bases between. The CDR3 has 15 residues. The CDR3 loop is CASSYGGGGNYGYTF. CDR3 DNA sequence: TGTGCCAGCAGTTACGGGGGGGGAGGTAACTATGGCTACACCTTC.

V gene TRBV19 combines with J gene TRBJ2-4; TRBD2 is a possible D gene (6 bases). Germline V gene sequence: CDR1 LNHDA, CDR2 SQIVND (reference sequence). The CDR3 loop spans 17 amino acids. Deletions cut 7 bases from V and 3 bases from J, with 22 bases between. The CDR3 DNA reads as TGTGCCAGTATCCCGGTCCCACGGCGGGGCAGCAAAAACATTCAGTACTTC. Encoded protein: CASIPVPRRGSKNIQYF.

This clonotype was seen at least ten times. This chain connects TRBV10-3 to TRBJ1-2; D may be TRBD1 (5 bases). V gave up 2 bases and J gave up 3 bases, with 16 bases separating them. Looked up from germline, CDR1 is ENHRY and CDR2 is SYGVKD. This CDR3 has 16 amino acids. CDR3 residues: CAISEDTIGDDYGYTF. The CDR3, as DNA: TGTGCCATCAGTGAGGACACTATAGGGGACGACTATGGCTACACCTTC.